This T cell receptor (beta chain) was recorded in a study of tumor-infiltrating lymphocytes in oesophageal squamous cell carcinoma. Germline V gene sequence: CDR1 SGHTA, CDR2 FQGNSA. The CDR3 extends over 13 amino acids. This clonotype appeared a few times. TCRdb re-derived calls from the PCR reads in MiXCR, one entry per CDR3 protein. Of over 10,000 distinct CDR3 sequences listed, 50% to 65% are singletons. V is TRBV7-2 and J is TRBJ2-7; perhaps TRBD1 as D (6 bases). Judging by the DNA end, TRBJ2-1 fits better; the J call may be wrong. This TCR was recovered from a female donor with esophageal squamous cell carcinoma. Sequenced material: esophageal tumor tissue. The CDR3 reads CASSSGQHNEQFF. CDR3 sequence (DNA): TGTGCCAGCAGCTCCGGACAGCACAATGAGCAGTTCTTC.